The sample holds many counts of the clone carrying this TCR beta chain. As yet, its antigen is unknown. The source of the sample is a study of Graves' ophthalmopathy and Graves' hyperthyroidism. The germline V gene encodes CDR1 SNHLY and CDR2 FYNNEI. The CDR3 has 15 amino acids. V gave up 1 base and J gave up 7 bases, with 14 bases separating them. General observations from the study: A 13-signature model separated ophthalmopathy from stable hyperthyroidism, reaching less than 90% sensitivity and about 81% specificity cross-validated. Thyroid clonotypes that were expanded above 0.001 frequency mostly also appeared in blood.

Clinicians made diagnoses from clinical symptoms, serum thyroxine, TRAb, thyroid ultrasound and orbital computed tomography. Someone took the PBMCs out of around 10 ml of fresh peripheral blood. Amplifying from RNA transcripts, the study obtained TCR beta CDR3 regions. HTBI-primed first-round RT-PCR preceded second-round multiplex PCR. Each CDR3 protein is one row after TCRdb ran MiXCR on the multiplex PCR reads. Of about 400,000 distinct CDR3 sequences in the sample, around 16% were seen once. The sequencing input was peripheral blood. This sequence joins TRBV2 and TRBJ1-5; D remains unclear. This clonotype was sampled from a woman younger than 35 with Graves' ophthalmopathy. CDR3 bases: TGTGCCAGCAGTGAAGGACCTCACGGGAACCAGCCCCAGCATTTT. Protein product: CASSEGPHGNQPQHF.